Below, 28 T cell receptor beta chains from the same sample are listed, as sequenced in a study of blood T cell repertoires in COVID-19. The assay was immunoSEQ multiplex PCR, and TCRdb's table has in-frame clones only and misses some. Found here are about 220,000 clones, 65% to 90% of them singletons; the top ten hold around 2.5%. Sample: peripheral blood. These TCRs come from a woman in her seventies with COVID-19, enrolled during active disease.

This chain connects TRBV6-1 to TRBJ1-1; D is perhaps TRBD1 (5 bases). The CDR3 has 15 amino acids. Trimming took 1 base from V and 5 from J, leaving 14 bases between them. Germline V CDR1 and CDR2: MNHNS, SASEGT. The CDR3 sequence is CASSEVIGVGTEAFF. The CDR3 DNA reads TGTGCCAGCAGTGAAGTCATAGGGGTCGGTACTGAAGCTTTCTTT.

The rearrangement links TRBV6-2 or TRBV6-3 to TRBJ2-1; the D gene is possibly TRBD2 (6 bases). Germline V gives CDR1 MNHEY, CDR2 SVGEGT. The CDR3 runs to 14 residues. V gave up 1 base and J gave up 7 bases, with 11 bases separating them. As DNA, the CDR3 is TGTGCCAGCAGTTACTTCCTAGCGCAGAATGAGCAGTTCTTC. This encodes CASSYFLAQNEQFF.

V is TRBV19 and J is TRBJ2-3; maybe TRBD1 (6 bases). The V gene's germline CDR1 is LNHDA and CDR2 SQIVND (reference sequence). The CDR3 contains 13 residues. V was pared by 4 bases and J by 7 bases, with 12 bases between. The DNA of the CDR3 is TGTGCCAGTAGTAGGGACAACCAAAATACGCAGTATTTT. It codes for CASSRDNQNTQYF.

V usage is TRBV5-6 and J usage is TRBJ2-1; D possibly corresponds to TRBD2 (7 bases). The germline V gene encodes CDR1 SGHDT and CDR2 YYEEEE. Between the trimmed V and J ends, which lost 0 bases and 10 bases, there was a span of 14 bases. The CDR3 sequence is 14 residues long. DNA for the CDR3: TGTGCCAGCAGCTTGGCCGGGGGGCTCGGGGAGCAGTTCTTC. Translation: CASSLAGGLGEQFF.

This clone has only a few counts. The rearrangement uses TRBV6-2 or TRBV6-3 and TRBJ1-2, with D maybe TRBD1 (5 bases). CDR1 is MNHEY and CDR2 is SVGEGT in the germline V gene. The CDR3 covers 13 residues. The V end was cut by 5 bases, the J end by 4 bases, with 11 bases between. The CDR3 spells CASSLYDSYGYTF. CDR3 DNA sequence: TGTGCCAGCAGTCTTTATGACAGCTATGGCTACACCTTC.

The V call is TRBV18, the J call TRBJ1-1, with D possibly matching TRBD1 (6 bases). The CDR3 loop spans 15 amino acids. Germline assignment: CDR1 KGHSH and CDR2 LQKENI. Trimming left V 4 bases short and J 4 bases short, with 16 bases between. The CDR3 DNA follows: TGTGCCAGCTCACTATGGGGGGGCCGGCGCACTGAAGCTTTCTTT. Protein product: CASSLWGGRRTEAFF.

V and J are TRBV5-1 and TRBJ1-6; 11 nucleotides align to TRBD1. The CDR3 loop spans 14 amino acids. With V trimmed by 4 bases and J by 9 bases, 3 bases remained unmatched. Germline lookup yields CDR1 SGHRS and CDR2 YFSETQ. CDR3 sequence: CASSQGQGVSPLHF. The CDR3 nucleotides are TGCGCCAGCAGCCAGGGACAGGGGGTTTCACCCCTCCACTTT.

The chain recombines TRBV7-9 with TRBJ2-7; a possible D gene is TRBD1 (6 bases). Trimming shortened V by 2 bases and J by 2 bases, and 22 bases separated the two germline ends. The germline V gene has CDR1 SEHNR and CDR2 FQNEAQ (reference sequence). CDR3 length equals 18 residues. The CDR3 loop is CASSLRPEPGHLAYEQYF. CDR3 DNA sequence: TGTGCCAGCAGCTTACGACCGGAACCGGGACATCTCGCCTACGAGCAGTACTTC.

Notes on this clone: The identical CDR3 is also encoded by other nucleotide sequences in the sample. V and J are TRBV19 and TRBJ2-3; 8 bases line up with TRBD2. V was clipped by 5 bases and J by 6 bases; unmatched bases: 7. The CDR3 has 14 amino acids. The V gene's germline CDR1 is LNHDA and CDR2 SQIVND (reference sequence). The CDR3 sequence is CASSFSAGEDTQYF. The DNA for the CDR3 is TGTGCCAGTAGTTTTTCAGCGGGAGAGGATACGCAGTATTTT.

The chain combines TRBV12-3 or TRBV12-4 with TRBJ1-2, with D hard to call. Trimming removed 5 bases from V and 2 bases from J, with 9 bases in between. This CDR3 is built from 13 residues. The CDR3, as DNA: TGTGCCAGCAGTCTCAGAAGAAACTATGGCTACACCTTC. The encoded protein is CASSLRRNYGYTF.

V and J are TRBV7-2 and TRBJ1-1; D unresolved. The CDR3 runs 14 residues. Trimming cost V 5 bases and J 2 bases, with 12 bases left between them. Germline CDR1 reads SGHTA; CDR2 reads FQGNSA. The CDR3 spells CASSILNSNTEAFF. CDR3 coding DNA: TGTGCCAGCAGCATCTTAAACAGCAACACTGAAGCTTTCTTT. Using reference TRBV7-2 and TRBJ1-1 for the parts outside the CDR3, the full variable domain is GAGVSQSPSNKVTEKGKDVELRCDPISGHTALYWYRQSLGQGLEFLIYFQGNSAPDKSGLPSDRFSAERTGGSVSTLTIQRTQQEDSAVYLCASSILNSNTEAFFGQGTRLTVV.

This chain uses TRBV18 with TRBJ1-1; the match to TRBD1 covers 7 bases. The CDR3 has 16 amino acids. Germline V lookup: CDR1 KGHSH, CDR2 LQKENI. J was trimmed by 5 bases and V by 3 bases; bases with no gene match: 12. CDR3: CASSPIQGTAGTEAFF. The CDR3 bases are TGTGCCAGCTCACCTATACAGGGGACCGCTGGGACTGAAGCTTTCTTT.

The chain couples TRBV6-2 or TRBV6-3 to TRBJ2-2; 7 bases fit TRBD1. The CDR3 totals 15 residues. V shed 5 bases and J 1 base; nucleotides not matched to a gene: 4. Germline CDR1 is MNHEY and CDR2 is SVGEGT. CDR3 in DNA: TGTGCCAGCAGTCTGGGACAGAAGAACACCGGGGAGCTGTTTTTT. It encodes CASSLGQKNTGELFF.

The chain is built from TRBV7-2 and TRBJ1-6; no firm D call. V was trimmed by 4 bases and J by 7 bases, leaving 8 bases between them. The CDR3 totals 13 residues. Germline loops: CDR1 SGHTA, CDR2 FQGNSA. Written as DNA, the CDR3 is TGTGCCAGCAGCTCCACAGTGAATTCACCCCTCCACTTT. This codes for CASSSTVNSPLHF.

This clone has only one observation. The J gene is TRBJ2-7, the V gene TRBV7-3; 7 nucleotides line up with TRBD1. The CDR3 consists of 15 residues. V lost 11 bases and J lost 5; bases outside the gene matches: 18. Germline CDR1 reads SGHTA; CDR2 reads FQGTGA. The CDR3 sequence: CAGRRLTGLLDEQYF. CDR3 DNA: TGTGCCGGTCGGAGATTGACAGGGCTTTTAGACGAGCAGTACTTC.

The CDR3 loop is CASSRMSGQLLETQYF. The CDR3 DNA reads TGTGCCAGCTCACGAATGTCGGGACAGCTTCTAGAGACCCAGTACTTC. This sequence joins TRBV18 and TRBJ2-5, with TRBD1 identical over 7 bases. J lost 4 bases, V lost 4 bases, and 12 bases had no gene match. This CDR3 has 16 residues. Germline CDR1 reads KGHSH; CDR2 reads LQKENI. Using reference TRBV18 and TRBJ2-5 for the parts outside the CDR3, the full variable domain is NAGVMQNPRHLVRRRGQEARLRCSPMKGHSHVYWYRQLPEEGLKFMVYLQKENIIDESGMPKERFSAEFPKEGPSILRIQQVVRGDSAAYFCASSRMSGQLLETQYFGPGTRLLVL.

V is TRBV6-5 and J is TRBJ2-7, with TRBD1 identical over 9 bases. The germline V gene has CDR1 MNHEY and CDR2 SVGAGI. The CDR3 spans 14 residues. J lost 7 bases, V lost 2 bases, and 6 bases had no gene match. CDR3 amino acids: CASSYADRGGEQYF. The DNA of the CDR3 is TGTGCCAGCAGTTACGCGGACAGGGGAGGGGAGCAGTACTTC.

V and J are TRBV5-4 and TRBJ2-3, with 9 positions matching TRBD2. J gave up 5 bases and V 9 bases, and 10 bases lay outside the gene matches. Germline V gene lookup returns CDR1 SGHNT and CDR2 YYREEE (reference sequence). The CDR3 contains 14 residues. The CDR3 is CAMGSGGQKDTQYF. In DNA form, the CDR3 reads TGTGCCATGGGGAGCGGGGGGCAAAAAGATACGCAGTATTTT.

The rearrangement joins TRBV10-3 to TRBJ2-3; weak D call: TRBD1 (6 bases). Trimming cost V 1 base and J 2 bases, with 16 bases left between them. Germline V gives CDR1 ENHRY, CDR2 SYGVKD. The CDR3 runs to 17 residues. The CDR3 spells CAISEFTRTVSTDTQYF. The CDR3 DNA is TGTGCCATCAGTGAGTTTACTCGGACAGTGTCCACAGATACGCAGTATTTT.

The chain couples TRBV13 to TRBJ2-7; no firm D call. The CDR3 extends over 12 amino acids. V dropped 0 bases and J dropped 4 bases, with 4 bases sitting between them. Per the germline V gene, CDR1 is PRHDT and CDR2 is FYEKMQ (reference sequence). CDR3 loop: CASSLGFYEQYF. The DNA for the CDR3 is TGTGCCAGCAGCTTAGGCTTTTACGAGCAGTACTTC.

The chain carries TRBV18 and TRBJ2-5; 14 bases align to TRBD2. V was pared by 1 base and J by 2 bases, with 0 bases of the junction left unmatched. Germline V lookup: CDR1 KGHSH, CDR2 LQKENI. The CDR3 is 16 residues long. CDR3 in amino acids: CASSPRLAGGQETQYF. Written as DNA, the CDR3 is TGTGCCAGCTCACCACGACTAGCGGGGGGGCAAGAGACCCAGTACTTC.

The gene calls are TRBV10-2 and TRBJ2-7; 10 nucleotides line up with TRBD1. CDR1 is WSHSY and CDR2 is SAAADI in the germline V gene. Unmatched junction bases numbered 26, after V lost 6 bases and J lost 0 bases. There are 22 residues in the CDR3. CDR3 amino acids: CASSPGRDRGRRFGPGSYEQYF. The CDR3 region has the DNA TGCGCCAGCAGCCCGGGGCGGGACAGGGGAAGGAGGTTCGGTCCAGGCTCCTACGAGCAGTACTTC.

J is TRBJ2-7 and V is TRBV5-1, with 13 nucleotides matching TRBD2. J was trimmed by 0 bases and V by 4 bases; bases with no gene match: 10. Germline V lookup: CDR1 SGHRS, CDR2 YFSETQ. The CDR3 has 18 residues. The CDR3 here is CASSASGTSGESSYEQYF. The CDR3 DNA sequence: TGCGCCAGCAGCGCCTCCGGGACTAGCGGGGAAAGCTCCTACGAGCAGTACTTC. Variable domain in full (rest from reference TRBV5-1 and TRBJ2-7): KAGVTQTPRYLIKTRGQQVTLSCSPISGHRSVSWYQQTPGQGLQFLFEYFSETQRNKGNFPGRFSGRQFSNSRSEMNVSTLELGDSALYLCASSASGTSGESSYEQYFGPGTRLTVT.

The chain uses TRBV6-5 and TRBJ2-7; maybe TRBD1 (6 bases). The germline V gene encodes CDR1 MNHEY and CDR2 SVGAGI. The CDR3 runs to 14 residues. Trimming shortened V by 5 bases and J by 5 bases, and 16 bases separated the two germline ends. The CDR3 DNA reads as TGTGCCAGCAGTACCGCTCAGGGGACCCACGAGCAGTACTTC. Protein sequence: CASSTAQGTHEQYF.

This clone was observed a few times. This chain connects TRBV7-9 to TRBJ1-2, with 8 bases aligning to TRBD1. The junction had 13 bases not matched to a gene; V was cut back by 5 bases and J by 8 bases. There are 15 residues in the CDR3. Germline V gene lookup returns CDR1 SEHNR and CDR2 FQNEAQ (reference sequence). The DNA of the CDR3 is TGTGCCAGCAGCGACCGGACAGGGACATTGTGGGGCTACACCTTC. Protein product: CASSDRTGTLWGYTF.

In nucleotides, the CDR3 is TGCGCCAGCAGCCAAGGGAGTTCTAGCTATGGCTACACCTTC. Protein product: CASSQGSSSYGYTF. The chain has TRBV4-3 and TRBJ1-2; D is ambiguous. Deletions cut 1 base from V and 4 bases from J, with 10 bases between. CDR1 is LGHNA, CDR2 YSLEER, per germline. The CDR3 is made up of 14 amino acids.

The sample holds one count of this clone. J is TRBJ2-1 and V is TRBV29-1, with 9 bases matching TRBD1. Trimming removed 4 bases from V and 4 bases from J; junction bases left unmatched: 2. Germline values: CDR1 SQVTM, CDR2 ANQGSEA. This CDR3 comprises 13 residues. The CDR3 DNA sequence: TGCAGCGTTGTGGACAGGGGTTACAATGAGCAGTTCTTC. Amino acids: CSVVDRGYNEQFF.

The CDR3 DNA follows: TGTGCCAGCAGCCCCAGCTGGGAGAACTATGGCTACACCTTC. Translating it yields CASSPSWENYGYTF. The chain has TRBV7-2 and TRBJ1-2; D call uncertain. The CDR3 has 14 amino acids. V was clipped by 5 bases and J by 2 bases, with 12 bases between them. Germline V CDR1 and CDR2: SGHTA, FQGNSA.